The 11 T cell receptor beta chains reported below all come from one sample, sequenced in a study of PD-1 blockade in classical Hodgkin lymphoma. There was relapse after autologous stem cell transplantation in every patient, and there was variation in brentuximab vedotin exposure. TCRdb keeps only in-frame clones here, not all; method: immunoSEQ multiplex PCR. This sample has 50,000 or so clones, with less than 95% found just once. This specimen consisted of peripheral blood mononuclear cells (PBMCs), obtained before the second cycle of nivolumab. The receptors here all came from a human donor with classical Hodgkin lymphoma.

The rearrangement joins TRBV6-5 to TRBJ2-7; TRBD1 matches 7 bases. CDR1 and CDR2 (germline): MNHEY, SVGAGI. V lost 0 bases to trimming and J lost 6 bases; unmatched junction nucleotides: 8. This CDR3 region has 15 residues. The CDR3 region is CASSYSRTGVSEQYF. CDR3 in DNA: TGTGCCAGCAGTTACTCGAGGACAGGAGTTTCCGAGCAGTACTTC.

The rearrangement uses TRBV5-6 and TRBJ2-3, with D perhaps matching TRBD1 (6 bases). CDR1 and CDR2 (germline): SGHDT, YYEEEE. The CDR3 is made up of 13 amino acids. Trimming pared 5 bases from V and 4 bases from J, leaving 11 bases between. The CDR3 region has the DNA TGTGCCAGCAGTCTGAGACAGGCAGATACGCAGTATTTT. It yields the protein CASSLRQADTQYF.

The chain couples TRBV5-4 to TRBJ2-1, with a tentative D call TRBD1 (6 bases). Germline lookup yields CDR1 SGHNT and CDR2 YYREEE (reference sequence). Between the trimmed V and J ends, which lost 4 bases and 2 bases, there was a span of 13 bases. This CDR3 contains 15 residues. The CDR3 sequence is CASSETGQPYNEQFF. The CDR3 DNA reads TGTGCCAGCAGCGAAACGGGACAACCCTACAATGAGCAGTTCTTC.

The chain recombines TRBV5-1 with TRBJ2-7; 8 nucleotides agree with TRBD1. Trimming removed 2 bases from V and 3 bases from J; junction bases left unmatched: 10. CDR3 length: 16 residues. The germline V gene encodes CDR1 SGHRS and CDR2 YFSETQ. CDR3 sequence reads: CASSFGQGRSLYEQYF. The DNA of the CDR3 is TGCGCCAGCAGCTTTGGACAGGGCCGGTCTCTCTACGAGCAGTACTTC.

This clone is a singleton in its sample. The chain joins TRBV25-1 to TRBJ1-6; 9 bases match TRBD1. The CDR3 runs 16 residues. Per germline, CDR1 MGHDK and CDR2 SYGVNS. With 4 bases clipped from V and 7 bases from J, the junction kept 8 bases outside the gene matches. The DNA for the CDR3 is TGTGCCAGCAGTGCCCCGGGACAGGGAGGGAATTCACCCCTCCACTTT. It is translated as CASSAPGQGGNSPLHF.

J is TRBJ2-3 and V is TRBV27, with 8 bases fitting TRBD2. From germline, CDR1 is MNHEY and CDR2 SMNVEV (reference sequence). There are 14 residues in the CDR3. After removal of 5 bases from V and 1 base from J, the junction contained 2 bases not matched to a gene. In DNA form, the CDR3 reads TGTGCCAGCAGTCTACTAGCGGGCACAGATACGCAGTATTTT. The encoded protein is CASSLLAGTDTQYF.

The chain uses TRBV2 and TRBJ1-6; TRBD1 matches 8 bases. This CDR3 has 16 residues. After removal of 6 bases from V and 7 bases from J, the junction contained 11 bases not matched to a gene. Per germline, CDR1 SNHLY and CDR2 FYNNEI. The CDR3 loop reads CASRAQGAQDNSPLHF. The DNA of the CDR3 is TGTGCCAGCAGGGCCCAGGGGGCCCAAGACAATTCACCCCTCCACTTT.

This chain joins TRBV6-1 and TRBJ2-7; D unclear. The germline V and J ends were trimmed by 6 bases and 0 bases, with 6 bases remaining between them. From germline, CDR1 is MNHNS and CDR2 SASEGT. This CDR3 spans 12 amino acids. Here the CDR3 DNA reads TGTGCCAGCAGCGAGAGCTCCTACGAGCAGTACTTC. It translates to CASSESSYEQYF.

Points on this clone: Relative to the germline gene, one junction end is altered; a read error may explain this. J is TRBJ1-2 and V is TRBV9; a possible D gene is TRBD1 (5 bases). This CDR3 region has 15 residues. Germline loops: CDR1 SGDLS, CDR2 YYNGEE. This CDR3 is CASSGGSYWAGGQHF. For the CDR3, the DNA is TGTGCCAGCAGCGGTGGGAGTTATTGGGCAGGAGGACAACATTTC.

This clone has a single count. The chain recombines TRBV29-1 with TRBJ1-2, with D perhaps TRBD1 (5 bases). The V end was cut by 4 bases, the J end by 3 bases, with 12 bases between. Germline V gene sequence: CDR1 SQVTM, CDR2 ANQGSEA. The CDR3 is made up of 13 amino acids. DNA of the CDR3: TGCAGCGTTGTTGGGAGGGGAGACTATGGCTACACCTTC. It translates to CSVVGRGDYGYTF.

The CDR3 loop is CASNPRQGVSYTF. Here the CDR3 DNA reads TGCGCCAGCAATCCCCGACAGGGGGTTAGCTACACCTTC. The chain has TRBV10-2 and TRBJ1-2; 9 bases fit TRBD1. Germline loops: CDR1 WSHSY, CDR2 SAAADI. The CDR3 consists of 13 residues. V shed 7 bases, J shed 9 bases, and the junction held 9 bases outside the gene matches.